One and the same sample provided the 12 T cell receptor beta chains below, sequenced in a study of control samples from healthy donors and cancer patients. Here immunoSEQ multiplex PCR was the method, and the copy in TCRdb shows in-frame clones only, minus some. The data show around 94,000 clones, more than 85% seen once. Sequenced sample: blood. The receptors stem from a woman aged 45-60 years in good health.

J is TRBJ1-1 and V is TRBV27; 7 nucleotides match TRBD1. Germline trimming cut 4 bases from V and 1 base from J; bases unmatched to any gene: 6. This CDR3 region has 15 residues. The germline V gene encodes CDR1 MNHEY and CDR2 SMNVEV (reference sequence). The chain's CDR3 is CASSSTGARNTEAFF. The CDR3 coding sequence is TGTGCCAGCAGTTCAACAGGGGCCAGGAACACTGAAGCTTTCTTT.

The rearrangement uses TRBV18 and TRBJ2-2; D remains unclear. From germline, CDR1 is KGHSH and CDR2 LQKENI. Trimming took off 2 bases at V and 2 bases at J, with 12 bases between the two ends. This CDR3 spans 16 amino acids. The CDR3 loop is CASSPMRFLNTGELFF. CDR3 DNA: TGTGCCAGCTCACCAATGAGGTTCCTTAACACCGGGGAGCTGTTTTTT.

The V and J genes are TRBV14 and TRBJ2-7, with 9 positions matching TRBD1. The CDR3 has 16 amino acids. V lost 1 base, J lost 6 bases, and 10 bases stayed unmatched. Germline lookup yields CDR1 SGHDN and CDR2 FVKESK. As DNA, the CDR3 is TGTGCCAGCAGCCAAGTGTTGGGACAGGGAGGTACCGAGCAGTACTTC. Its protein is CASSQVLGQGGTEQYF.

The chain couples TRBV7-9 to TRBJ1-5; a weak D match, TRBD1 (5 bases). Germline V gene data show CDR1 as SEHNR and CDR2 as FQNEAQ (reference sequence). CDR3 length equals 14 residues. V was shortened by 2 bases and J by 3 bases, with 8 bases between the two germline ends. The CDR3 spells CASSLRGTNQPQHF. The CDR3 DNA is TGTGCCAGCAGCTTAAGGGGAACCAATCAGCCCCAGCATTTT.

V gene TRBV6-6 combines with J gene TRBJ1-5; 8 bases line up with TRBD1. V shed 5 bases, J shed 1 base, and the junction held 4 bases outside the gene matches. The CDR3 is made up of 15 amino acids. Germline loops: CDR1 MNHNY, CDR2 SVGAGI (reference sequence). The CDR3 protein is CASSRQGISNQPQHF. As DNA, the CDR3 is TGTGCCAGCAGTCGACAGGGGATCAGCAATCAGCCCCAGCATTTT.

This clone occurred a few times. The chain combines TRBV4-3 with TRBJ2-1; D is unclear. Germline values: CDR1 LGHNA, CDR2 YSLEER. Trimming pared 5 bases from V and 1 base from J, leaving 15 bases between. This CDR3 is 16 amino acids long. Here the CDR3 reads CASSETGERSYNEQFF. The CDR3 DNA is TGCGCCAGCAGCGAAACTGGGGAAAGGTCCTACAATGAGCAGTTCTTC.

The chain combines TRBV9 with TRBJ2-1; TRBD2 matches at 7 bases. The germline V gene has CDR1 SGDLS and CDR2 YYNGEE. Trimming at V came to 0 bases and at J to 7 bases, leaving 10 bases not matched to a gene. The CDR3 extends over 16 amino acids. The CDR3 spells CASSVDRWEGLNEQFF. DNA for the CDR3: TGTGCCAGCAGCGTAGATAGGTGGGAGGGCCTGAATGAGCAGTTCTTC.

V gene TRBV5-1 combines with J gene TRBJ2-1; D remains unclear. There are 14 residues in the CDR3. V was trimmed by 2 bases and J by 3 bases, leaving 9 bases between them. In germline, CDR1 is SGHRS, CDR2 YFSETQ. CDR3 residues: CASSFGTFYNEQFF. CDR3 bases: TGCGCCAGCAGCTTCGGAACTTTCTACAATGAGCAGTTCTTC.

V gene TRBV7-9 combines with J gene TRBJ2-1; TRBD2 matches at 15 bases. The V segment lost 5 bases and the J segment 8 bases; nucleotides outside the gene matches: 4. This CDR3 contains 15 residues. Germline V gene sequence: CDR1 SEHNR, CDR2 FQNEAQ (reference sequence). The CDR3 DNA sequence: TGTGCCAGCAGCCCAGGACTAGCGGGGGGGTATGAGCAGTTCTTC. Translating gives CASSPGLAGGYEQFF.

This clone turned up a few times. The chain is built from TRBV7-9 and TRBJ1-2, with D uncertain. V lost 4 bases, J lost 4 bases, and 7 bases lay in between. CDR1 is SEHNR, CDR2 FQNEAQ, per germline (reference sequence). This CDR3 spans 12 amino acids. CDR3 sequence (DNA): TGTGCCAGCAGCTCCAGCCTCTATGGCTACACCTTC. Its translation: CASSSSLYGYTF.

CDR3 sequence (DNA): TGTGCCAGCAGTTACTCTTGGGGAAACACCATATATTTT. Protein product: CASSYSWGNTIYF. The rearrangement uses TRBV6-5 and TRBJ1-3; D gene uncertain. CDR3 length equals 13 residues. V was pared by 0 bases and J by 4 bases, with 4 bases between. Per germline, CDR1 MNHEY and CDR2 SVGAGI.

The chain carries TRBV7-9 and TRBJ1-2; unclear D gene. The CDR3 is made up of 14 amino acids. Germline CDR1 and CDR2: SEHNR and FQNEAQ (reference sequence). V dropped 6 bases and J dropped 8 bases, with 19 bases sitting between them. The CDR3: CASRPAGSELGYTF. CDR3 bases: TGTGCCAGCAGACCCGCGGGGAGCGAACTCGGCTACACCTTC.